This TCR beta chain derives from a study of blood T cell repertoires in COVID-19. Background on the study: The samples span acute and convalescent COVID-19 from the United States, Italy and Spain.

Seattle patient enrollment occurred during active infection, with longitudinal follow-up thereafter. This CDR3 has 15 amino acids. V lost 1 base and J lost 5, with 14 bases in between. The germline V gene has CDR1 LNHNV and CDR2 YYDKDF (reference sequence). Per the original methods: How many nucleated cells were present was estimated from reference gene primer amplification. Sequenced by immunoSEQ multiplex PCR; TCRdb stores in-frame clones only, minus some. The V and J calls and clone size come from that table; D and trimming were worked out from the DNA. Here the sample spans approximately 300,000 clones, roughly 89% being singletons.

This sequence originates from a woman in her twenties or thirties with COVID-19, enrolled during active disease. The sequencing sample was made of peripheral blood. The rearrangement uses TRBV15 and TRBJ2-5, with D perhaps TRBD2 (6 bases). The CDR3 nucleotides read TGTGCCACCAGCAGAGGCCCGACTAGTCGGGAGACCCAGTACTTC. Encoded protein: CATSRGPTSRETQYF.